This T cell receptor (beta chain) was sequenced during a study of OX40 agonist ivuxolimab in advanced cancers. Study overall: With ivuxolimab, an agonistic anti-OX40 (CD134) antibody, patients were treated.

Samples were taken at baseline and on day 1 of cycles 4 and 7. Generated by immunoSEQ multiplex PCR, the TCRdb table keeps only in-frame clones and is missing some. The sample shows tens of thousands of clones, 85% to 95% of them seen only once. Sequencing was performed on CD4+ or CD8+ T cells sorted from blood, taken in a trial of the OX40 agonist ivuxolimab. This TCR was recovered from an adult with an advanced solid tumor such as melanoma, head and neck, liver or kidney cancer.

This chain's CDR3 is CASTQGGVAKNIQYF. CDR3 nucleotide sequence: TGTGCCAGCACCCAGGGGGGGGTAGCCAAAAACATTCAGTACTTC. This sequence joins TRBV5-4 and TRBJ2-4; D is perhaps TRBD1 or TRBD2 (7 bases each). The CDR3 loop spans 15 amino acids. Trimming removed 6 bases at V and 0 bases at J, with 13 bases between. Germline values: CDR1 SGHNT, CDR2 YYREEE (reference sequence).